Sequencing of this TCR beta chain was carried out in a study of T cells after yellow fever vaccination. From the 5' RACE reads, TCRdb called clonotypes with MiXCR, one entry per CDR3 protein. Of about 550,000 distinct CDR3 sequences in the sample, 15% to 20% were seen once. This clonotype was recorded a few times. Sample: PBMCs, taken 15 days after the yellow fever booster vaccination. This clonotype was obtained from a man younger than 45 who received the YFV17D yellow fever vaccine.

CDR3 in DNA: TGCAGTGCTAGGAGACAGGTTGAGTTTCAGTACTTC. As protein: CSARRQVEFQYF. The V and J genes are TRBV20-1 and TRBJ2-4; possibly TRBD1 for D (6 bases). The germline CDR1 and CDR2 sequences are DFQATT and SNEGSKA (reference sequence). This CDR3 contains 12 residues. Trimming removed 3 bases at V and 11 bases at J, with 14 bases between.